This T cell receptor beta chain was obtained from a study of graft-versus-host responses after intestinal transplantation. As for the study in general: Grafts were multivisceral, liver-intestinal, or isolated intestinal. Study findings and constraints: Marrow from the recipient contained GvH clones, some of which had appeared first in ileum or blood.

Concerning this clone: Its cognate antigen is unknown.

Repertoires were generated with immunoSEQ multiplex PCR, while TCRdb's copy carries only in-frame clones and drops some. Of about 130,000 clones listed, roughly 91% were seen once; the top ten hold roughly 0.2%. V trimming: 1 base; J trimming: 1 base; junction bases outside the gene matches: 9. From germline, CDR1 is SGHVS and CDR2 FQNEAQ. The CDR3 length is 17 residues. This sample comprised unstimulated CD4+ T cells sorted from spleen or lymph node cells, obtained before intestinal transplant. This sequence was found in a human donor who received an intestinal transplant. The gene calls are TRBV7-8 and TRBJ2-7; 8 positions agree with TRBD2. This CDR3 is CASSLVTGLGGSYEQYF. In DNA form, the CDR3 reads TGTGCCAGCAGCTTAGTTACGGGACTAGGAGGATCCTACGAGCAGTACTTC. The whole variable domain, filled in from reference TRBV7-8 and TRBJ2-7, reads GAGVSQSPRYKVAKRGQDVALRCDPISGHVSLFWYQQALGQGPEFLTYFQNEAQLDKSGLPSDRFFAERPEGSVSTLKIQRTQQEDSAVYLCASSLVTGLGGSYEQYFGPGTRLTVT.